A few counts support the clone carrying this T cell receptor (beta chain). Its antigen remains unidentified. Germline-derived CDR1 and CDR2 are SGHTA and FQGNSA. The V and J ends lost 5 bases and 0 bases respectively, with 11 bases between them. The CDR3 has 15 residues. This record belongs to a study of T-cell reconstitution after alpha-beta-depleted transplantation in children. Study findings and constraints: After transplant, at about two months, alpha-beta T cells were reportedly derived from several hundred expanded graft clones. Elevated TCRbeta diversity at day 60 was traced, in some patients, to surviving recipient T cells and thymic progenitors.

Researchers prepared the TCRbeta library using unique molecular identifiers, the study reports. TCRdb analysed the PCR reads with MiXCR anew, one entry per CDR3 protein. The sample contains around 490,000 distinct CDR3 sequences, around 10% of which appear only once. The source of this sequence is a female patient aged 2-9 years who had a stem cell transplant for aplastic anemia, so the T cells may come from the graft donor. This sequence joins TRBV7-2 and TRBJ1-3; D possibly corresponds to TRBD1 (5 bases). The sequences come from PBMCs, mostly from graft donor cells, collected 180 days after TCRalphabeta/CD19-depleted stem cell transplant. This CDR3 reads CASSTDSYSGNTIYF. DNA of the CDR3: TGTGCCAGCAGCACCGACAGTTACTCTGGAAACACCATATATTTT. Drawing the rest from reference TRBV7-2 and TRBJ1-3, the complete variable domain is GAGVSQSPSNKVTEKGKDVELRCDPISGHTALYWYRQSLGQGLEFLIYFQGNSAPDKSGLPSDRFSAERTGGSVSTLTIQRTQQEDSAVYLCASSTDSYSGNTIYFGEGSWLTVV.